This T cell receptor beta chain appears in the sequencing data of a study of shared clonotypes between healthy human individuals. The V gene's germline CDR1 is MGHRA and CDR2 YSYEKL. This CDR3 region has 20 residues. The J segment lost 2 bases and the V segment lost 1 base, leaving 11 bases of the junction unmatched. Libraries were prepared by immunoSEQ multiplex PCR; TCRdb keeps only in-frame clonotypes and omits some of them. This table holds about 2 million clones, 85% to 95% found once. The chain is built from TRBV4-1 and TRBJ2-4; 13 nucleotides match TRBD2. The material sequenced was naive CD4+ T cells sorted from blood. As to subset: CD45RA+ positively selected. The receptor was isolated from a man younger than 35 in good health. The CDR3 spells CASSQADPRTSGSSKNIQYF. In nucleotides, the CDR3 is TGCGCCAGCAGCCAAGCTGACCCTAGGACTAGCGGGAGTTCCAAAAACATTCAGTACTTC.